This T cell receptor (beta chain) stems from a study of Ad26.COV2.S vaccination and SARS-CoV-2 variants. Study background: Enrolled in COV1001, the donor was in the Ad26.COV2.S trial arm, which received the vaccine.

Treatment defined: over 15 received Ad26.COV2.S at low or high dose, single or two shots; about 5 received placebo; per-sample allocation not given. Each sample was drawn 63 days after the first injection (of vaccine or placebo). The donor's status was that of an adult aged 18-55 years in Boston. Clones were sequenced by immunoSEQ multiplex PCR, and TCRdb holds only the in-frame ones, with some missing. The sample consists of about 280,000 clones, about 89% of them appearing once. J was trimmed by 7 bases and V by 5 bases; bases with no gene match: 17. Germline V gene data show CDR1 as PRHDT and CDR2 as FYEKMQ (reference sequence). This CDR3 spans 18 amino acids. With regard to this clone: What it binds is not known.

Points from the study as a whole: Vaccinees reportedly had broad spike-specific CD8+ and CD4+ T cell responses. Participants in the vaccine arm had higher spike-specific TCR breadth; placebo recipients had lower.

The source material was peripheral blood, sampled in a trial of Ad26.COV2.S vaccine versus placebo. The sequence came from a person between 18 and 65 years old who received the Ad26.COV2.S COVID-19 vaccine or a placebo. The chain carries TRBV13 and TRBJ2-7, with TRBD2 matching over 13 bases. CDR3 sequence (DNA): TGTGCCAGCAGCGGCAAGGGACTAGCGGGGTACTCGGCAGGGGAGCAGTACTTC. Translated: CASSGKGLAGYSAGEQYF.